This T cell receptor (beta chain) was recorded in a study of T cells after posttransplantation cyclophosphamide. General observations from the study: TRB overlap between skin or GI tissue T cells and blood was limited. Donor-recipient repertoire similarity was low at 1-2 months, rising over year one. Recipient CMV seropositivity and CMV reactivation strongly tracked TRB clonality.

Assay: immunoSEQ multiplex PCR; the TCRdb copy retains only in-frame clones and omits some. Of 15,000 to 20,000 clones listed, about 85% are singletons. A marrow graft followed busulfan-fludarabine conditioning, with cyclophosphamide on days +3 and +4. As concerns this clone: As yet, its antigen is unknown.

CDR1 and CDR2 (germline): MDHEN, SYDVKM. The CDR3 length is 16 residues. V shed 6 bases, J shed 1 base, and the junction held 10 bases outside the gene matches. The chain uses TRBV28 and TRBJ2-3; 7 nucleotides align to TRBD2. The receptor was isolated from a female patient in her forties who received an allogeneic stem cell transplant from a related donor, was CMV-positive, and had no GVHD. The graft donor may account for some of the T cells. The starting material was PBMCs, obtained after allogeneic stem cell transplant with posttransplant cyclophosphamide. The CDR3 reads CASSAPTSRGTDTQYF. The CDR3 bases are TGTGCCAGCAGCGCCCCGACTAGCCGGGGCACAGATACGCAGTATTTT.